The 22 T cell receptor beta chains below all came from one sample that was sequenced in a study of technical replicates of blood from a handful of donors. Generated by immunoSEQ multiplex PCR, the TCRdb table keeps only in-frame clones and is missing some. The profile shows some 13,000 clones, approximately 95% of them singletons. Sequences were obtained from PBMCs. Receptors originate from a human donor in good health.

The genes are TRBV7-9 and TRBJ2-7; the match to TRBD2 covers 8 bases. The CDR3 is 15 residues long. CDR1 is SEHNR, CDR2 FQNEAQ, per germline (reference sequence). V lost 5 bases, J lost 2 bases, and 8 bases stayed unmatched. The CDR3 DNA follows: TGTGCCAGCAGCCCGCGCCTAGCGGGCCCCTACGAGCAGTACTTC. Encoded protein: CASSPRLAGPYEQYF.

This chain links TRBV7-9 with TRBJ2-1, with 14 bases aligning to TRBD2. CDR3 length: 18 amino acids. V lost 5 bases and J lost 7; bases outside the gene matches: 13. Germline V gene data show CDR1 as SEHNR and CDR2 as FQNEAQ (reference sequence). The CDR3: CASSPQPGLAGEVNEQFF. DNA for the CDR3: TGTGCCAGCAGCCCTCAACCGGGACTAGCGGGAGAGGTAAATGAGCAGTTCTTC.

The chain is built from TRBV6-5 and TRBJ2-2; 11 positions agree with TRBD1. In germline, CDR1 is MNHEY, CDR2 SVGAGI. After removal of 4 bases from V and 5 bases from J, the junction contained 3 bases not matched to a gene. The CDR3 covers 15 residues. As DNA, the CDR3 is TGTGCCAGCAGTTTCGGGGACAGGGGGACCGGGGAGCTGTTTTTT. This gives the protein CASSFGDRGTGELFF.

CDR3 region: CASTPGVEQFF. In DNA form, the CDR3 reads TGTGCCAGCACCCCCGGGGTTGAGCAGTTCTTC. V is TRBV2 and J is TRBJ2-1; D is perhaps TRBD2 (5 bases). Trimming took 7 bases from V and 9 from J, leaving 10 bases between them. The CDR3 loop spans 11 amino acids. Germline loops: CDR1 SNHLY, CDR2 FYNNEI.

V usage is TRBV6-5 and J usage is TRBJ1-2, with D possibly being TRBD1 (5 bases). The V gene's germline CDR1 is MNHEY and CDR2 SVGAGI. Trimming shortened V by 5 bases and J by 8 bases, and 21 bases separated the two germline ends. CDR3 length: 15 amino acids. CDR3 protein: CASSTTFRESEGYTF. CDR3 bases: TGTGCCAGCAGTACCACTTTCAGGGAATCAGAAGGCTACACCTTC.

The gene calls are TRBV7-9 and TRBJ2-3, with D perhaps TRBD2 (5 bases). In germline, CDR1 is SEHNR, CDR2 FQNEAQ (reference sequence). Trimming stripped 11 bases from V and 1 base from J, with 16 bases between. This CDR3 has 14 residues. CDR3 loop: CASLRGTGTDTQYF. In nucleotides, the CDR3 is TGTGCCTCCCTCCGGGGAACTGGCACAGATACGCAGTATTTT.

This clone was detected only once. The gene calls are TRBV19 and TRBJ1-5, with D hard to call. Between the trimmed V and J ends, which lost 11 bases and 0 bases, there was a span of 14 bases. The CDR3 runs 14 residues. Germline V lookup: CDR1 LNHDA, CDR2 SQIVND (reference sequence). CDR3 amino acids: CAAGPRDSNQPQHF. CDR3 coding DNA: TGTGCCGCAGGTCCTCGGGATAGCAATCAGCCCCAGCATTTT.

This chain connects TRBV27 to TRBJ2-1; TRBD1 matches 9 bases. The CDR3 runs to 13 residues. Per the germline V gene, CDR1 is MNHEY and CDR2 is SMNVEV (reference sequence). V lost 8 bases, J lost 16 bases, and 15 bases stayed unmatched. In nucleotides, the CDR3 is TGTGCCAGCGGGAGGGGGGCCGGGACAGGGTTATTCTTC. Amino acids: CASGRGAGTGLFF.

This clone was seen once. The J gene is TRBJ1-5, the V gene TRBV2; D is undetermined. The V end was cut by 4 bases, the J end by 5 bases, with 12 bases between. Germline assignment: CDR1 SNHLY and CDR2 FYNNEI. This CDR3 spans 14 amino acids. This CDR3 reads CASSVGSEYQPQHF. The CDR3 DNA sequence: TGTGCCAGCAGTGTTGGCAGCGAATATCAGCCCCAGCATTTT.

The genes are TRBV5-1 and TRBJ1-5, with D unclear. The CDR3 extends over 14 amino acids. Trimming stripped 0 bases from V and 2 bases from J, with 6 bases between. Germline V gene data show CDR1 as SGHRS and CDR2 as YFSETQ. The CDR3 sequence is CASSLAGGNQPQHF. The CDR3 bases are TGCGCCAGCAGCTTGGCCGGTGGCAATCAGCCCCAGCATTTT. Full variable domain (rest looked up from reference TRBV5-1 and TRBJ1-5): KAGVTQTPRYLIKTRGQQVTLSCSPISGHRSVSWYQQTPGQGLQFLFEYFSETQRNKGNFPGRFSGRQFSNSRSEMNVSTLELGDSALYLCASSLAGGNQPQHFGDGTRLSIL.

The V gene is TRBV6-1, the J gene TRBJ2-1; D possibly corresponds to TRBD2 (7 bases). Germline V gene lookup returns CDR1 MNHNS and CDR2 SASEGT. The V and J ends lost 0 bases and 8 bases respectively, with 23 bases between them. The CDR3 has 18 amino acids. In DNA, the CDR3 is TGTGCCAGCAGTGAAGCCCAGGCGTGGGGGGGCCCGAGTTATGAGCAGTTCTTC. It specifies CASSEAQAWGGPSYEQFF.

CDR3 amino acids: CASSLLAGGTDTQYF. The DNA of the CDR3 is TGCGCCAGCAGCCTTCTAGCGGGAGGAACAGATACGCAGTATTTT. The chain recombines TRBV5-1 with TRBJ2-3, with 11 bases lining up with TRBD2. V dropped 4 bases and J dropped 3; count of bases not matched to a gene: 4. This CDR3 is 15 amino acids long. Germline assignment: CDR1 SGHRS and CDR2 YFSETQ.

The rearrangement joins TRBV7-9 to TRBJ2-7; 10 bases line up with TRBD2. Germline trimming cut 5 bases from V and 0 bases from J; bases unmatched to any gene: 4. CDR3 length: 15 residues. Germline V lookup: CDR1 SEHNR, CDR2 FQNEAQ (reference sequence). CDR3 coding DNA: TGTGCCAGCAGCCTCGGGACTAGCGTCTCCTACGAGCAGTACTTC. This encodes CASSLGTSVSYEQYF. Filled out from reference TRBV7-9 and TRBJ2-7, the complete variable domain reads DTGVSQNPRHKITKRGQNVTFRCDPISEHNRLYWYRQTLGQGPEFLTYFQNEAQLEKSRLLSDRFSAERPKGSFSTLEIQRTEQGDSAMYLCASSLGTSVSYEQYFGPGTRLTVT.

This chain joins TRBV15 and TRBJ1-3, with unresolved D. The V and J ends lost 0 bases and 2 bases respectively, with 14 bases between them. There are 17 residues in the CDR3. Germline V CDR1 and CDR2: LNHNV, YYDKDF (reference sequence). In DNA, the CDR3 is TGTGCCACCAGCAGAGATGGGCTTGCTAATCCTGGAAACACCATATATTTT. It is translated as CATSRDGLANPGNTIYF.

The J gene is TRBJ2-7, the V gene TRBV27; possible D gene TRBD1, 7 bases. Germline assignment: CDR1 MNHEY and CDR2 SMNVEV (reference sequence). Between the trimmed V and J ends, which lost 5 bases and 4 bases, there was a span of 18 bases. The CDR3 has 15 amino acids. CDR3 amino acids: CASSPSAGGKYEQYF. CDR3 DNA: TGTGCCAGCAGTCCAAGCGCAGGGGGGAAGTACGAGCAGTACTTC.

The V call is TRBV10-3, the J call TRBJ1-2; 7 bases fit TRBD1. From germline, CDR1 is ENHRY and CDR2 SYGVKD. This CDR3 has 16 amino acids. Unmatched junction bases numbered 9, after V lost 5 bases and J lost 0 bases. Written as DNA, the CDR3 is TGTGCCATCAGTTTAATAGGGACAGCGCCTAACTATGGCTACACCTTC. It yields the protein CAISLIGTAPNYGYTF.

This chain uses TRBV7-8 with TRBJ2-1; D remains unclear. Deletions cut 0 bases from V and 0 bases from J, with 9 bases between. CDR3 size: 16 residues. Germline V gives CDR1 SGHVS, CDR2 FQNEAQ. The CDR3 region has the DNA TGTGCCAGCAGCTTAGCGGCCCAAAGCTCCTACAATGAGCAGTTCTTC. Translation gives CASSLAAQSSYNEQFF.

This rearrangement joins TRBV19 to TRBJ1-2; 7 bases are a match to TRBD1. Trimming at V came to 3 bases and at J to 5 bases, leaving 6 bases not matched to a gene. CDR1 LNHDA and CDR2 SQIVND come from the germline V gene (reference sequence). The length of the CDR3 is 14 residues. Written as DNA, the CDR3 is TGTGCCAGTAGTATCGACAGGGTGGCGTATGGCTACACCTTC. Amino acids: CASSIDRVAYGYTF.

The J gene is TRBJ1-4, the V gene TRBV7-9, with TRBD1 matching over 7 bases. CDR1 SEHNR and CDR2 FQNEAQ come from the germline V gene (reference sequence). The ends lost 6 bases at V and 7 bases at J; junction bases unmatched: 11. The length of the CDR3 is 15 residues. CDR3 sequence reads: CASRRQGLYGEKLFF. The CDR3 bases are TGTGCCAGCAGGAGACAGGGACTTTATGGTGAAAAACTGTTTTTT.

The CDR3 here is CSASRDYEQYF. The CDR3 DNA reads as TGCAGTGCCTCGCGCGACTACGAGCAGTACTTC. The V and J genes are TRBV20-1 and TRBJ2-7; no firm D call. The V gene lost 6 bases and the J gene lost 3 bases, with 9 bases spanning the gap. Germline V gene sequence: CDR1 DFQATT, CDR2 SNEGSKA (reference sequence). The CDR3 contains 11 residues.

CDR3 sequence reads: CASSVGQGGPTEAFF. The CDR3 bases are TGCGCCAGCAGCGTAGGACAGGGAGGACCCACTGAAGCTTTCTTT. The chain uses TRBV5-1 and TRBJ1-1, with TRBD1 identical over 8 bases. CDR3 length equals 15 residues. V was clipped by 4 bases and J by 4 bases; unmatched bases: 9. Germline V lookup: CDR1 SGHRS, CDR2 YFSETQ. Using reference TRBV5-1 and TRBJ1-1 for the parts outside the CDR3, the full variable domain is KAGVTQTPRYLIKTRGQQVTLSCSPISGHRSVSWYQQTPGQGLQFLFEYFSETQRNKGNFPGRFSGRQFSNSRSEMNVSTLELGDSALYLCASSVGQGGPTEAFFGQGTRLTVV.

This sequence joins TRBV7-8 and TRBJ2-7; 9 nucleotides align to TRBD2. The V segment lost 5 bases and the J segment 1 base; nucleotides outside the gene matches: 12. CDR3 length equals 17 residues. Germline V gene sequence: CDR1 SGHVS, CDR2 FQNEAQ. CDR3 loop: CASSQRLAASLSYEQYF. CDR3 coding DNA: TGTGCCAGCAGCCAACGACTAGCGGCCTCCCTATCCTACGAGCAGTACTTC.